These T cell receptor beta chains were read from a single sample in a study of blood T cells in healthy people across ages. TCRdb reprocessed the 5' RACE reads with MiXCR, giving one entry per CDR3 protein. The repertoire holds about 570,000 distinct CDR3 sequences, with 27% as singletons. Sequencing was done on a sample of blood. These receptors all come from a woman in her sixties or seventies in good health. CDR3s include the opening cysteine and the closing phenylalanine or tryptophan. The order of the fields is clone size, V gene, CDR3 protein. Clone size, where shown, is once, few, many, or a class for clones that have expanded.

abundance: few
v_gene: TRBV12-3/TRBV12-4
CDR3aa: CASSRTRGRGEKLFF

abundance: .
v_gene: TRBV7-2
CDR3aa: CASSLDPGGFYSNQPQHF

abundance: few
v_gene: TRBV20-1
CDR3aa: CSADSGGSSYNEQFF

abundance: .
v_gene: TRBV18
CDR3aa: CASSATPGTQGEKLFF

abundance: few
v_gene: TRBV9
CDR3aa: CASGVDPSSPAGELFF

abundance: .
v_gene: TRBV18
CDR3aa: CASSGQASGNTIYF

abundance: .
v_gene: TRBV29-1
CDR3aa: CSVSWKWNEQFF

abundance: .
v_gene: TRBV7-7
CDR3aa: CASSQDRVSEQYF

abundance: .
v_gene: TRBV27
CDR3aa: CASRTLGQGPYGYTF

abundance: few
v_gene: TRBV20-1
CDR3aa: CSARGTGSGRDTQYF

abundance: many
v_gene: TRBV12-3/TRBV12-4
CDR3aa: CASSLLYTQYF

abundance: few
v_gene: TRBV4-1
CDR3aa: CASSQAHPGISGETGNTIYF

abundance: few
v_gene: TRBV2
CDR3aa: CASSGYRKEAFF